The clone carrying this TCR beta chain was recorded only once. Its antigen remains unidentified. Time point of the sample: after neoadjuvant nivolumab, at surgical resection. CDR1 and CDR2 (germline): SGHTA, FQGTGA. There are 15 residues in the CDR3. After removal of 5 bases from V and 2 bases from J, the junction contained 7 bases not matched to a gene. The source of the sample is a study of neoadjuvant anti-PD-1 for oral cavity cancer. In the study overall: Around day 43, patients without progression received a fourth nivolumab dose before surgery. Points from the study as a whole: Treg/Th17 ratio rose with pretreatment blood and fell with post-treatment tumor TCRbeta clonality.

Sequencing used immunoSEQ multiplex PCR; TCRdb keeps in-frame clones, though not all of them. The sample includes about 14,000 clones, less than 80% of them seen just once. Source: PBMCs, taken after nivolumab (anti-PD-1) treatment. The sequence was collected from a person aged 40 to 85 with oral cavity squamous cell carcinoma. The rearrangement uses TRBV7-3 and TRBJ2-3; 7 nucleotides match TRBD1. Here the CDR3 reads CASSVSGTDTDTQYF. In DNA, the CDR3 is TGTGCCAGCAGCGTCTCCGGGACAGACACAGATACGCAGTATTTT.